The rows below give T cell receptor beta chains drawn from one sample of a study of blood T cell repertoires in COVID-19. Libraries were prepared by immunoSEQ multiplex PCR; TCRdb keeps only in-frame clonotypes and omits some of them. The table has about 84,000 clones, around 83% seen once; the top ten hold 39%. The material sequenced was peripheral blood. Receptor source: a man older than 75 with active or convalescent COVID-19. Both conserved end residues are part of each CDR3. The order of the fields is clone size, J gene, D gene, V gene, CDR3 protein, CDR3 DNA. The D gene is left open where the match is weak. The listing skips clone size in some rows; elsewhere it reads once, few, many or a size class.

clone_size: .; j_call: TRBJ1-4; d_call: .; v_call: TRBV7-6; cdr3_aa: CASSLVAPNEKLFF; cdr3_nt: TGTGCCAGCAGCTTAGTAGCTCCTAATGAAAAACTGTTTTTT
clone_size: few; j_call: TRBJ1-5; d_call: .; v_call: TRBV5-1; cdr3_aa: CASSHPKPQHF; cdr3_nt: TGCGCCAGCAGCCACCCTAAGCCCCAGCATTTT
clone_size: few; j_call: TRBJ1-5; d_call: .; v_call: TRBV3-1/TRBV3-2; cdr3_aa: CASSQDSGPQNQPQHF; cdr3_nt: TGTGCCAGCAGCCAAGATTCTGGGCCCCAAAATCAGCCCCAGCATTTT
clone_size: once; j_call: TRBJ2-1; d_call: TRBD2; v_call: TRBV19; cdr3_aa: CTSSTRSSGRSSFYNEQFF; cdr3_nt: TGTACCAGTAGTACCCGATCTAGCGGGAGGTCCTCGTTTTACAATGAGCAGTTCTTC
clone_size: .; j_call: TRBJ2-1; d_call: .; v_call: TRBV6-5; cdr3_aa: CASSYGLSREQFF; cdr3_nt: TGTGCCAGCAGTTACGGGCTCTCCCGTGAGCAGTTCTTC
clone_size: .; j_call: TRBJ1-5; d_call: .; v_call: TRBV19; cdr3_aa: CASRTYSNQPQHF; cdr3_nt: TGTGCCAGTAGGACATATAGCAATCAGCCCCAGCATTTT
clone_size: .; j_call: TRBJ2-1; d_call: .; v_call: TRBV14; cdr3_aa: CASSQVGWRSYNEQFF; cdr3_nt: TGTGCCAGCAGCCAAGTAGGTTGGAGAAGTTACAATGAGCAGTTCTTC
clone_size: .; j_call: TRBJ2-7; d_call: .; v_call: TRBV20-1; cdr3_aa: CSASASIYEQYF; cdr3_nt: TGCAGTGCTAGTGCTTCTATTTACGAGCAGTACTTC
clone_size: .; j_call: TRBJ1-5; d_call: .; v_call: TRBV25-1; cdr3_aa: CASRRTVDSQPQHF; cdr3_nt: TGTGCCAGCAGGCGGACAGTGGATTCTCAGCCCCAGCATTTT
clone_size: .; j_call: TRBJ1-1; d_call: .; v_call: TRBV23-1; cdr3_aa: CASSLQGGTEAFF; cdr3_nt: TGCGCCAGCAGTCTTCAAGGGGGAACTGAAGCTTTCTTT
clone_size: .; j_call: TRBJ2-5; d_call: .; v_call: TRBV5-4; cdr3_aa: CASSLLRQETQYF; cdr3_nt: TGTGCCAGCAGCCTACTAAGACAAGAGACCCAGTACTTC
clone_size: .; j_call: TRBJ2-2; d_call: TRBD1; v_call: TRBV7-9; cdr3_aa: CASTSTGAGELFF; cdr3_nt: TGTGCCAGCACCTCTACAGGGGCCGGGGAGCTGTTTTTT
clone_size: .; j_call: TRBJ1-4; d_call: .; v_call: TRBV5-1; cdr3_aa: CASSPSKTGTNEKLFF; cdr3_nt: TGCGCCAGCAGCCCCTCAAAAACCGGGACTAATGAAAAACTGTTTTTT
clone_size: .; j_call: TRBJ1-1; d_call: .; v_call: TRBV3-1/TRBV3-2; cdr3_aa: CASSFRVGTEAFF; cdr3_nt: TGTGCCAGCAGCTTCAGGGTCGGGACTGAAGCTTTCTTT
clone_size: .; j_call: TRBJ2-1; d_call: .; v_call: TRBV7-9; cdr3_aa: CASSFDLSGPGANEQFF; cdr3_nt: TGTGCCAGCAGCTTTGACCTTAGCGGACCCGGGGCCAATGAGCAGTTCTTC
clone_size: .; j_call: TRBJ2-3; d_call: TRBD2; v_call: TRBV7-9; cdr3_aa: CASSLAAGARTDTQYF; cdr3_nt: TGTGCCAGCAGCTTAGCTGCGGGAGCCCGCACAGATACGCAGTATTTT
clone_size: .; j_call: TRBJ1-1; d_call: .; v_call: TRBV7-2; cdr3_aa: CASSLRGDGTEAFF; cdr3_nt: TGTGCCAGCAGCTTACGGGGGGATGGCACTGAAGCTTTCTTT
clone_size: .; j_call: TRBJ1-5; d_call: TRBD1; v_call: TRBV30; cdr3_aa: CAWGTGAHQPQHF; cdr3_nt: TGTGCCTGGGGGACAGGGGCTCATCAGCCCCAGCATTTT
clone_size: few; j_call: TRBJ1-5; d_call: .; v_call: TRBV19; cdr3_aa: CASNGQSKNPSQHF; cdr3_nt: TGTGCCAGTAACGGTCAATCGAAAAATCCCTCTCAGCATTTT
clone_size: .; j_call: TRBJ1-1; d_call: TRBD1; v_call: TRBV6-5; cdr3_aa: CASSQTGDLTEAFF; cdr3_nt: TGTGCCAGCAGTCAGACAGGGGACCTTACCGAAGCTTTCTTT
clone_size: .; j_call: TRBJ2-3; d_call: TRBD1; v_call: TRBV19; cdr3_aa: CASSIGTGDNTDTQYF; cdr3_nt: TGTGCCAGTAGTATAGGAACAGGGGATAACACAGATACGCAGTATTTT
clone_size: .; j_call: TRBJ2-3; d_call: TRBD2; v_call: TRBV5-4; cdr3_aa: CASSPDRQRGGDTQYF; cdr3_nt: TGTGCCAGCAGCCCGGACCGCCAGCGGGGGGGAGATACGCAGTATTTT
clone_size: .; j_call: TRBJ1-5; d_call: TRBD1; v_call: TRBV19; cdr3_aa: CASSRGQGKGQPQHF; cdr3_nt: TGTGCCAGTAGTAGGGGACAGGGAAAGGGTCAGCCCCAGCATTTT